This paragraph reports one T cell receptor beta chain. Its antigen is not known. TCRdb recomputed calls from the reads with MiXCR, one row per CDR3 protein. This sample carries around 250,000 distinct CDR3 sequences, approximately 15% of them seen once, and the ten largest clones take 40% to 55%. This sample is drawn from a study of T cell repertoires in cytomegalovirus infection. On the study more broadly: Both a matching HLA type and CMV infection were indicated by public TCR beta signatures. The study's findings and limits: The response measured ex vivo was dominated by TCR beta clonotypes (HLA-C-restricted and CMV-specific). Frequencies of public TCR beta families were cumulated, and this identified carriers of CMV plus the relevant HLA.

CDR1 LGHDT and CDR2 YNNKEL come from the germline V gene (reference sequence). Trimming pared 0 bases from V and 7 bases from J, leaving 15 bases between. CDR3 length: 15 residues. This TCR derives from a human donor in good health (CMV status not recorded). Some clones in this sample may be carry-over from other donors' samples. Sequencing used CD8+ T cells from PBMCs. This chain connects TRBV3-1 to TRBJ1-1; D is undetermined. This CDR3 reads CASSQDSPGLGEAFF. CDR3 nucleotides: TGTGCCAGCAGCCAAGATTCCCCTGGTTTGGGTGAAGCTTTCTTT.